This T cell receptor (beta chain) is drawn from a study of blood T cells in healthy people across ages. Whole-study results and caveats: Per-million-T-cell TCR beta diversity fell roughly linearly with age.

This clonotype was recorded once. Its specificity is not known. At one end the junction does not follow the germline gene, possibly because of a read error. A J-beta primer mix and a sample-barcoded 5' primer were used in a second PCR of about 6 to 12 cycles. Tagging of each cDNA molecule was performed by a template-switch adaptor with 12 random nucleotides. TCRdb fed the 5' RACE reads into MiXCR, producing one record per CDR3 protein. The sample includes fewer than 1.5 million distinct CDR3 sequences, 42% seen only once; the top ten take 7.9%. CDR3 length: 17 amino acids. Germline lookup yields CDR1 SGHAT and CDR2 FQNNGV.

V gene TRBV11-2 combines with J gene TRBJ2-1; a weak D match, TRBD1 (5 bases). This sequence was found in a woman aged 18-29 years in good health. The sequencing sample was made of blood. CDR3 sequence (DNA): TGTGCCAGCAGCACCTCGCAGGGATCCGGATCCTACACTGAGCAGTTCTTC. This encodes CASSTSQGSGSYTEQFF.